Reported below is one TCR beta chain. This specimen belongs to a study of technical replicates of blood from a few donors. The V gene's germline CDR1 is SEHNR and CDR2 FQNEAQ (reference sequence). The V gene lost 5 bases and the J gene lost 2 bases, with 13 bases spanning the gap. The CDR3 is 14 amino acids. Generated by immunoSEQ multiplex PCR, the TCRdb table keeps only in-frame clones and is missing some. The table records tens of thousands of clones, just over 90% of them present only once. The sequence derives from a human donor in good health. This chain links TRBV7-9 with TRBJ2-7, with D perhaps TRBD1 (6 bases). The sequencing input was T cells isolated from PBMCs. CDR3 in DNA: TGTGCCAGCAGCGTCACAGGGCACCCCTACGAGCAGTACTTC. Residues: CASSVTGHPYEQYF.